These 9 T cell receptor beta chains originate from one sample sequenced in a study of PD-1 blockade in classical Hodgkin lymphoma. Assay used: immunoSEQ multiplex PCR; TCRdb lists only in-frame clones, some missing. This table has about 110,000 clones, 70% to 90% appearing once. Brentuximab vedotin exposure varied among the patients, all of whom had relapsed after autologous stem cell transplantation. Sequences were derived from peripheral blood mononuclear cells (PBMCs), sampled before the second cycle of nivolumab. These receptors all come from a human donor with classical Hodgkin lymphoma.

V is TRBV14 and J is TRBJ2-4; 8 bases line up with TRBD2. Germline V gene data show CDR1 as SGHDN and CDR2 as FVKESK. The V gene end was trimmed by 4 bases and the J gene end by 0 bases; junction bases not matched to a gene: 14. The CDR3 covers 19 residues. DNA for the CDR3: TGTGCCAGCAGCCTCGGTATCGGGAGGGCCCCGGTAGCCAAAAACATTCAGTACTTC. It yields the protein CASSLGIGRAPVAKNIQYF.

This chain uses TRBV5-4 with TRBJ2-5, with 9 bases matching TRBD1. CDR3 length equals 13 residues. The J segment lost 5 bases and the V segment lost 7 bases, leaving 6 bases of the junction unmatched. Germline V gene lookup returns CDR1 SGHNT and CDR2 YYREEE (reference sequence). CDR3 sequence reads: CASGQGTQETQYF. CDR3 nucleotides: TGTGCCAGCGGACAGGGGACACAGGAGACCCAGTACTTC.

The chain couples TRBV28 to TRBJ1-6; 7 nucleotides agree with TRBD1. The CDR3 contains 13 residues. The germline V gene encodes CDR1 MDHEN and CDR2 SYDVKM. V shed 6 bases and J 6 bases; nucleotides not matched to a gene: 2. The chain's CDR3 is CASRTGFNSPLHF. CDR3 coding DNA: TGTGCCAGCAGGACAGGGTTTAATTCACCCCTCCACTTT.

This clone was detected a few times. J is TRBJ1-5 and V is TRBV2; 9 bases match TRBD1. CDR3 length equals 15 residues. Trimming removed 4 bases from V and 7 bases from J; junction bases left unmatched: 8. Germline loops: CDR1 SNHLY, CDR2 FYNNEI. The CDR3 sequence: CASSAPGQGNQPQHF. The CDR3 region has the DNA TGTGCCAGCAGTGCACCGGGACAGGGTAACCAGCCCCAGCATTTT.

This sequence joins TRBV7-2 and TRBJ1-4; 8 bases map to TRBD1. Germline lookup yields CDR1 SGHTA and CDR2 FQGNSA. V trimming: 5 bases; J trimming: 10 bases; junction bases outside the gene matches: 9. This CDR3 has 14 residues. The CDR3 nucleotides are TGTGCCAGCAGCAAAGACAGGGGACTGGGAAAACTGTTTTTT. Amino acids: CASSKDRGLGKLFF.

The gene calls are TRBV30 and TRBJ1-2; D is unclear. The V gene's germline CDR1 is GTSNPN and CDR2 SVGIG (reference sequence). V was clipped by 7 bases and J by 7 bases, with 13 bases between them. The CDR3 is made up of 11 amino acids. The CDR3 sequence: CASTTVLGYTF. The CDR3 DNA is TGTGCCTCTACAACCGTACTTGGCTACACCTTC.

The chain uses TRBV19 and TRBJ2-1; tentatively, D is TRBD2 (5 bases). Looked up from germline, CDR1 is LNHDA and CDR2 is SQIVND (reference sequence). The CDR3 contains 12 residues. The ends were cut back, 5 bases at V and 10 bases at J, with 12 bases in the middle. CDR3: CASSSSSHEQFF. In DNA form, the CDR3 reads TGTGCCAGTAGTTCATCTAGCCACGAGCAGTTCTTC.

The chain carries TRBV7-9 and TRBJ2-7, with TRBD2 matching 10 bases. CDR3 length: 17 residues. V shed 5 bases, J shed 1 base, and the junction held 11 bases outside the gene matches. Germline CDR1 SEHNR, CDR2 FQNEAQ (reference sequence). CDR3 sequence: CASSPTGLAKRSYEQYF. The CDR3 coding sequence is TGTGCCAGCAGCCCTACGGGACTAGCGAAGAGGTCCTACGAGCAGTACTTC.

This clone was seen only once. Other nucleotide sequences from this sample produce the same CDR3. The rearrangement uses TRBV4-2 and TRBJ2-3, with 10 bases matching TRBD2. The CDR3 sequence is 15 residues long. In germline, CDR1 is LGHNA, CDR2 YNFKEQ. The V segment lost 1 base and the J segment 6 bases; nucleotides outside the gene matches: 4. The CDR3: CASSQGLAGADTQYF. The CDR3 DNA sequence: TGTGCCAGCAGCCAAGGGCTAGCGGGAGCGGATACGCAGTATTTT.